Each of the 12 T cell receptor beta chains below was sequenced from the same sample in a study of shared clonotypes between healthy human individuals. The repertoire was sequenced with immunoSEQ multiplex PCR; TCRdb's copy has only in-frame clones and lacks some. The repertoire consists of 2 million to 2.5 million clones, with approximately 90% occurring once and the leading ten covering around 0.35%. The sequenced sample consisted of naive CD4+ T cells from PBMCs. As for subset: CD45RA+ positively selected. Every receptor here comes from a man aged 18 to 29 in good health. Some clones in this sample may be carry-over from other donors' samples.

V usage is TRBV10-1 and J usage is TRBJ2-5, with D perhaps TRBD1 (5 bases). The CDR3 is made up of 13 amino acids. V was pared by 6 bases and J by 5 bases, with 13 bases between. The germline gives CDR1 WNHNN, CDR2 SYGVQD (reference sequence). Here the CDR3 DNA reads TGCGCCAGCAGCCAGGGTTTACGGGAGACCCAGTACTTC. Its protein is CASSQGLRETQYF.

The chain recombines TRBV5-1 with TRBJ2-1; tentatively, D is TRBD1 (6 bases). Trimming pared 4 bases from V and 2 bases from J, leaving 19 bases between. Germline CDR1 and CDR2: SGHRS and YFSETQ. The CDR3 totals 17 residues. CDR3 sequence: CASSRTTGRVPYNEQFF. The CDR3 DNA reads as TGCGCCAGCAGCAGAACGACAGGAAGAGTCCCCTACAATGAGCAGTTCTTC.

The chain links TRBV19 to TRBJ2-1, with D tentatively TRBD2 (6 bases). Germline CDR1 and CDR2: LNHDA and SQIVND (reference sequence). V was clipped by 6 bases and J by 6 bases, with 15 bases between them. The CDR3 length is 14 residues. CDR3 nucleotides: TGTGCCAGTAGCCACATCGGGAGAGTCAATGAGCAGTTCTTC. Translating gives CASSHIGRVNEQFF.

V gene TRBV10-2 combines with J gene TRBJ2-2; 12 nucleotides align to TRBD2. The CDR3 loop spans 15 amino acids. CDR1 is WSHSY and CDR2 is SAAADI in the germline V gene. V trimming: 6 bases; J trimming: 5 bases; junction bases outside the gene matches: 4. The CDR3 sequence is CASRGLAGWTGELFF. CDR3 in DNA: TGCGCCAGCAGAGGACTAGCGGGGTGGACCGGGGAGCTGTTTTTT.

V and J are TRBV5-1 and TRBJ2-7, with 9 bases that match TRBD2. Germline loops: CDR1 SGHRS, CDR2 YFSETQ. V was pared by 4 bases and J by 5 bases, with 7 bases of the junction left unmatched. The CDR3 spans 14 residues. Here the CDR3 reads CASSLSGSNDEQYF. The CDR3 DNA reads as TGCGCCAGCAGCCTTAGCGGGAGCAACGACGAGCAGTACTTC.

This rearrangement joins TRBV28 to TRBJ2-1; D gene uncertain. Germline-derived CDR1 and CDR2 are MDHEN and SYDVKM. The V and J ends lost 7 bases and 0 bases respectively, with 7 bases between them. The CDR3 totals 13 residues. In DNA form, the CDR3 reads TGTGCCAGCACGCAAAGCTCCTACAATGAGCAGTTCTTC. Its translation: CASTQSSYNEQFF.

The count of this clone is one. The V and J genes are TRBV5-1 and TRBJ2-3; D is perhaps TRBD2 (6 bases). Germline CDR1 SGHRS, CDR2 YFSETQ. The CDR3 spans 14 residues. Trimming took off 5 bases at V and 0 bases at J, with 10 bases between the two ends. The CDR3 DNA follows: TGCGCCAGCAGAGTAGCGGATAGCACAGATACGCAGTATTTT. Translation gives CASRVADSTDTQYF.

The rearrangement joins TRBV25-1 to TRBJ2-7, with TRBD1 identical over 10 bases. Trimming removed 1 base from V and 6 bases from J; junction bases left unmatched: 6. The CDR3 covers 15 residues. Per germline, CDR1 MGHDK and CDR2 SYGVNS. CDR3 sequence reads: CASSELRTGGIEQYF. CDR3 nucleotides: TGTGCCAGCAGTGAATTGCGGACAGGGGGAATCGAGCAGTACTTC.

The V and J genes are TRBV15 and TRBJ1-5; D is perhaps TRBD1 (5 bases). The CDR3 is made up of 16 amino acids. Trimming left V 3 bases short and J 3 bases short, with 15 bases between. The germline V gene encodes CDR1 LNHNV and CDR2 YYDKDF (reference sequence). CDR3 bases: TGTGCCACCAGCAGTTCCGGAAAAGGGGACAATCAGCCCCAGCATTTT. Protein: CATSSSGKGDNQPQHF.

A word on this clone: The same CDR3 can be traced to other DNA sequences in this sample. V and J are TRBV7-7 and TRBJ2-5, with D perhaps TRBD2 (6 bases). The CDR3 covers 13 residues. The germline gives CDR1 SSHAT, CDR2 FNYEAQ (reference sequence). Trimming shortened V by 1 base and J by 4 bases, and 7 bases separated the two germline ends. DNA for the CDR3: TGTGCCAGCAGCTTAGGACTAGTAGAGACCCAGTACTTC. Protein: CASSLGLVETQYF.

On this clone itself: An end of the junction does not agree with germline; a read error may underlie this. The chain is built from TRBV19 and TRBJ2-1; 13 bases are a match to TRBD2. The CDR3 loop spans 14 amino acids. Per the germline V gene, CDR1 is LNHDA and CDR2 is SQIVND (reference sequence). The DNA for the CDR3 is TGTGCCAGTAGTATAGGACCCCTACTAGCGGGAGGGATCTTC. It is translated as CASSIGPLLAGGIF.

V is TRBV19 and J is TRBJ2-1, with no clear D. CDR1 is LNHDA, CDR2 SQIVND, per germline (reference sequence). CDR3 length equals 13 residues. V shed 2 bases and J shed 3 bases, with 5 bases lying between them. CDR3 DNA: TGTGCCAGTAGTATATTTGACTACAATGAGCAGTTCTTC. Protein: CASSIFDYNEQFF. Based on the CDR3 plus reference TRBV19 and TRBJ2-1, the full variable domain is DGGITQSPKYLFRKEGQNVTLSCEQNLNHDAMYWYRQDPGQGLRLIYYSQIVNDFQKGDIAEGYSVSREKKESFPLTVTSAQKNPTAFYLCASSIFDYNEQFFGPGTRLTVL.